The clone carrying this TCR beta chain showed up many times. The target antigen is unknown. This entry is derived from a study of blood T cells in healthy people across ages. Study context: Capturing about one barcoded beta molecule per two T cells was achieved by template switching. Findings and caveats of the study: There were more naive CD4+ cells and higher diversity in long-lived donors than in aged donors.

Using a J-beta primer mix together with a sample-barcoded 5' primer, a second PCR was run for about 7 to 12 cycles. TCRdb analysed the 5' RACE reads with MiXCR anew, one entry per CDR3 protein. The sample lists just under 900,000 distinct CDR3 sequences, more than 25% seen once, with around a sixth in the top ten. Aged roughly 6 to 95, donors were systemically healthy Caucasians from Russia. PBMCs, at least 6.5 million per sample, were isolated. This clonotype was obtained from a woman of 80 years or more in good health. The specimen was blood.

The DNA for the CDR3 is TGTGCCAGCAGCGTACCGGAAGGATCTAGCGGGGGGGCCCTCCTTACCTACGAGCAGTACTTC. Translation gives CASSVPEGSSGGALLTYEQYF. The J gene is TRBJ2-7, the V gene TRBV9; 12 positions match TRBD2. There are 21 residues in the CDR3. In germline, CDR1 is SGDLS, CDR2 YYNGEE. With V trimmed by 1 base and J by 2 bases, 19 bases remained unmatched.